Below, 24 T cell receptor beta chains from the same sample are listed, as sequenced in a study of cytomegalovirus exposure and HLA in healthy donors. 13 Jbeta primers and 60 Vbeta primers were used for the PCR. Here immunoSEQ multiplex PCR was the method, and the copy in TCRdb shows in-frame clones only, minus some. The profile shows about 130,000 clones, around 70% of them singletons. Sequencing used PBMCs. These receptors originate from a woman aged 55-70 years in good health and CMV-seropositive.

V is TRBV5-6 and J is TRBJ2-7; 7 positions agree with TRBD2. CDR1 is SGHDT, CDR2 YYEEEE, per germline. V lost 1 base, J lost 0 bases, and 10 bases stayed unmatched. CDR3 size: 17 residues. The CDR3 sequence is CASSLRFGSGHSYEQYF. The CDR3 coding sequence is TGTGCCAGCAGCTTGAGATTCGGTAGCGGGCACTCCTACGAGCAGTACTTC.

The rearrangement uses TRBV9 and TRBJ1-3; weak D call: TRBD1 (6 bases). CDR1 and CDR2 from the germline V gene are SGDLS and YYNGEE. There are 16 residues in the CDR3. Between the trimmed V and J ends, which lost 7 bases and 8 bases, there was a span of 25 bases. The CDR3 protein is CASSPATGAAGDTIYF. As DNA, the CDR3 is TGTGCCAGCTCACCCGCTACGGGGGCGGCGGGAGACACCATATATTTT.

The chain joins TRBV19 to TRBJ1-3; 9 bases match TRBD1. CDR3 size: 15 residues. Trimming removed 6 bases from V and 3 bases from J; junction bases left unmatched: 6. Germline CDR1 LNHDA, CDR2 SQIVND (reference sequence). The CDR3 DNA follows: TGTGCCAGTAGCCCCGACAGGGGGAATGGAAACACCATATATTTT. Translated, it gives CASSPDRGNGNTIYF.

The chain uses TRBV19 and TRBJ1-5, with D possibly TRBD1 on 5 matching bases. Between the trimmed V and J ends, which lost 6 bases and 4 bases, there was a span of 19 bases. The V gene's germline CDR1 is LNHDA and CDR2 SQIVND (reference sequence). The length of the CDR3 is 16 residues. CDR3 loop: CASRTPSRGGNQPQHF. CDR3 sequence (DNA): TGTGCCAGTAGAACTCCCTCTAGGGGAGGTAATCAGCCCCAGCATTTT. Together with reference TRBV19 and TRBJ1-5, the CDR3 gives the full variable domain: DGGITQSPKYLFRKEGQNVTLSCEQNLNHDAMYWYRQDPGQGLRLIYYSQIVNDFQKGDIAEGYSVSREKKESFPLTVTSAQKNPTAFYLCASRTPSRGGNQPQHFGDGTRLSIL.

The table lists this clone with a few counts. The chain carries TRBV29-1 and TRBJ1-1; 8 bases line up with TRBD1. CDR3 length equals 14 residues. The junction had 10 bases not matched to a gene; V was cut back by 6 bases and J by 4 bases. From germline, CDR1 is SQVTM and CDR2 ANQGSEA. The CDR3 DNA follows: TGCAGCGTCGGCCGCTGGACAGGGAGCACTGAAGCTTTCTTT. Protein: CSVGRWTGSTEAFF.

This chain joins TRBV6-1 and TRBJ1-1; D may be TRBD1 (5 bases). The length of the CDR3 is 15 residues. Germline CDR1 and CDR2: MNHNS and SASEGT. V shed 1 base and J shed 2 bases, with 11 bases lying between them. The CDR3 here is CASSEVRRGNTEAFF. The CDR3 nucleotides are TGTGCCAGCAGTGAAGTTAGGAGGGGAAACACTGAAGCTTTCTTT.

This clone was detected only a few times. This chain uses TRBV11-2 with TRBJ2-7; 7 positions match TRBD1. Trimming took 5 bases from V and 4 from J; bases not matched to a gene: 11. CDR3 length equals 15 residues. Germline V gene sequence: CDR1 SGHAT, CDR2 FQNNGV. This CDR3 is CASSPGWGQRYEQYF. The CDR3 coding sequence is TGTGCCAGCAGCCCAGGTTGGGGACAGAGATACGAGCAGTACTTC.

The CDR3 loop reads CATSSRDRDWEQYF. DNA for the CDR3: TGTGCCACCAGCAGCCGGGACAGGGACTGGGAGCAGTACTTC. J is TRBJ2-5 and V is TRBV15; 9 bases are a match to TRBD1. V lost 3 bases and J lost 11; bases outside the gene matches: 10. The CDR3 length is 14 residues. Per the germline V gene, CDR1 is LNHNV and CDR2 is YYDKDF (reference sequence).

This clone was seen only once. The chain combines TRBV5-1 with TRBJ2-1, with 7 bases matching TRBD1. V lost 4 bases, J lost 6 bases, and 7 bases stayed unmatched. This CDR3 is built from 14 residues. CDR1 SGHRS and CDR2 YFSETQ come from the germline V gene. CDR3 nucleotides: TGCGCCAGCAGCAGGTACAGGGGTTCCAATGAGCAGTTCTTC. It translates to CASSRYRGSNEQFF.

This chain links TRBV7-8 with TRBJ2-7; tentative D call: TRBD2 (5 bases). The V end was cut by 9 bases, the J end by 0 bases, with 9 bases between. This CDR3 comprises 12 residues. Germline V lookup: CDR1 SGHVS, CDR2 FQNEAQ. The DNA for the CDR3 is TGTGCCAGTTGCCGGGACTCCTACGAGCAGTACTTC. The encoded protein is CASCRDSYEQYF. The entire variable domain, with the rest obtained from reference TRBV7-8 and TRBJ2-7, is as follows: GAGVSQSPRYKVAKRGQDVALRCDPISGHVSLFWYQQALGQGPEFLTYFQNEAQLDKSGLPSDRFFAERPEGSVSTLKIQRTQQEDSAVYLCASCRDSYEQYFGPGTRLTVT.

V gene TRBV21-1 combines with J gene TRBJ2-7; the table's D call, TRBD1, has no DNA check behind it. TRBV21-1 represents a pseudogene. This CDR3 is built from 15 residues. CDR3 bases: TGTGCCCCACTAGAGAACAGGGCAAAGACTTACGAGCAGTACTTC. Protein product: CAPLENRAKTYEQYF.

The J gene is TRBJ2-7, the V gene TRBV2, with D tentatively TRBD2 (5 bases). V was clipped by 3 bases and J by 3 bases, with 9 bases between them. This CDR3 contains 13 residues. Germline CDR1 reads SNHLY; CDR2 reads FYNNEI. This chain's CDR3 is CASSEVGSYEQYF. DNA for the CDR3: TGTGCCAGCAGTGAGGTAGGGAGCTACGAGCAGTACTTC.

There are a few counts of this clone. The chain recombines TRBV5-1 with TRBJ1-2; D gene uncertain. Germline loops: CDR1 SGHRS, CDR2 YFSETQ. The CDR3 consists of 15 residues. With 2 bases removed from V and 0 bases from J, the gap between germline ends came to 11 bases. CDR3 in amino acids: CASSLLLTANYGYTF. The DNA of the CDR3 is TGCGCCAGCAGCTTATTACTCACAGCTAACTATGGCTACACCTTC. Variable domain in full (rest from reference TRBV5-1 and TRBJ1-2): KAGVTQTPRYLIKTRGQQVTLSCSPISGHRSVSWYQQTPGQGLQFLFEYFSETQRNKGNFPGRFSGRQFSNSRSEMNVSTLELGDSALYLCASSLLLTANYGYTFGSGTRLTVV.

A remark on this clone: A read error may produce the germline difference seen at one junction end. This chain joins TRBV7-9 and TRBJ1-5, with D perhaps TRBD1 (5 bases). CDR3 length: 15 amino acids. CDR1 is SEHNR and CDR2 is FQNEAQ in the germline V gene (reference sequence). The CDR3 loop is CSSSRGNSYNQPQHF. The CDR3 DNA is TGTTCCAGCAGCCGGGGGAACAGCTACAATCAGCCCCAGCATTTT.

The chain couples TRBV2 to TRBJ2-7; the match to TRBD2 covers 11 bases. Trimming at V came to 11 bases and at J to 6 bases, leaving 12 bases not matched to a gene. The CDR3 spans 14 residues. The germline CDR1 and CDR2 sequences are SNHLY and FYNNEI. The CDR3 protein is CALGGLAGGVEQYF. The CDR3 DNA reads as TGTGCCTTGGGGGGGCTAGCGGGGGGAGTCGAGCAGTACTTC.

The CDR3 DNA sequence: TGTGCCAGCAGGGGGGCAGGGCCCAACTATGGCTACACCTTC. Residues: CASRGAGPNYGYTF. The V gene is TRBV28, the J gene TRBJ1-2; a weak D match, TRBD1 (6 bases). Germline V gives CDR1 MDHEN, CDR2 SYDVKM. CDR3 length: 14 amino acids. Between the trimmed V and J ends, which lost 6 bases and 2 bases, there was a span of 13 bases.

The chain recombines TRBV10-3 with TRBJ1-3; TRBD1 might be the D (6 bases). The CDR3 length is 14 residues. V lost 6 bases to trimming and J lost 4 bases, with 13 bases between them. Germline CDR1 and CDR2: ENHRY and SYGVKD. CDR3 nucleotides: TGTGCCATCAGCAACACAGGGTTCGGAAACACCATATATTTT. Amino acid sequence: CAISNTGFGNTIYF.

The chain carries TRBV7-2 and TRBJ1-2; TRBD1 matches at 11 bases. J was trimmed by 4 bases and V by 6 bases; bases with no gene match: 4. The CDR3 length is 14 residues. Germline CDR1 and CDR2: SGHTA and FQGNSA. CDR3 nucleotide sequence: TGTGCCAGCAGGGCGGGACAGGGGGGCTATGGCTACACCTTC. Protein: CASRAGQGGYGYTF.

The genes are TRBV2 and TRBJ2-7; D is possibly TRBD2 (5 bases). V lost 1 base and J 6 bases, leaving 10 bases between the germline ends. This CDR3 spans 13 amino acids. Germline V gene lookup returns CDR1 SNHLY and CDR2 FYNNEI. CDR3 nucleotide sequence: TGTGCCAGCAGTGAAGTTGGAGGAGCCGAGCAGTACTTC. Its protein product is CASSEVGGAEQYF.

V gene TRBV6-5 combines with J gene TRBJ1-2, with a weak D call TRBD1 (5 bases). Germline assignment: CDR1 MNHEY and CDR2 SVGAGI. This CDR3 comprises 13 residues. Trimming pared 5 bases from V and 0 bases from J, leaving 7 bases between. CDR3 nucleotide sequence: TGTGCCAGCAGTCGGACATCTAACTATGGCTACACCTTC. Translating it yields CASSRTSNYGYTF.

The chain carries TRBV19 and TRBJ2-3, with 9 bases identical to TRBD1. V lost 3 bases to trimming and J lost 5 bases; unmatched junction nucleotides: 6. Germline values: CDR1 LNHDA, CDR2 SQIVND (reference sequence). This CDR3 has 15 residues. In DNA form, the CDR3 reads TGTGCCAGTAGTATTGGGACAGGGACTTTAGATACGCAGTATTTT. Translated: CASSIGTGTLDTQYF.

This clone was observed a single time. V and J are TRBV7-3 and TRBJ2-7; TRBD2 matches at 10 bases. V lost 2 bases to trimming and J lost 5 bases; unmatched junction nucleotides: 15. CDR1 and CDR2 from the germline V gene are SGHTA and FQGTGA. This CDR3 comprises 18 residues. The CDR3, as DNA: TGTGCCAGCAGCTTATTACCGGATAGCGGGGGGCCCCGCCACGAGCAGTACTTC. This encodes CASSLLPDSGGPRHEQYF.

This chain joins TRBV19 and TRBJ1-5; the match to TRBD1 covers 8 bases. The CDR3 is 15 amino acids. V shed 3 bases, J shed 5 bases, and the junction held 6 bases outside the gene matches. Germline CDR1 reads LNHDA; CDR2 reads SQIVND (reference sequence). CDR3 sequence: CASSILTGAHQPQHF. CDR3 in DNA: TGTGCCAGTAGTATTCTGACAGGGGCGCATCAGCCCCAGCATTTT.

Here the CDR3 DNA reads TGTGCCAGTAGTATTGACAGGGGAGGAAGCGGAGCTTTCTTT. Its translation is CASSIDRGGSGAFF. The rearrangement joins TRBV19 to TRBJ1-1; TRBD1 matches 8 bases. Germline CDR1 reads LNHDA; CDR2 reads SQIVND (reference sequence). Trimming cost V 3 bases and J 10 bases; bases outside gene matches: 10. The CDR3 covers 14 residues.